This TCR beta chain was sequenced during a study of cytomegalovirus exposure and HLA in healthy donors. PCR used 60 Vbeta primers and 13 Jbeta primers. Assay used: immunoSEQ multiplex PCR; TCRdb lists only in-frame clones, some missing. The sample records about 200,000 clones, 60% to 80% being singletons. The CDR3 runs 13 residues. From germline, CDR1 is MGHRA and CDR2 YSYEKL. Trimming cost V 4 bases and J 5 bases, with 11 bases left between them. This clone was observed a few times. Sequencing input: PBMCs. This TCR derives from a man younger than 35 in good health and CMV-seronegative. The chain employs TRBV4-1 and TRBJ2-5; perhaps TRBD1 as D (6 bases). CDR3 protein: CASSPGQLETQYF. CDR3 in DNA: TGCGCCAGCAGCCCTGGACAGCTGGAGACCCAGTACTTC.